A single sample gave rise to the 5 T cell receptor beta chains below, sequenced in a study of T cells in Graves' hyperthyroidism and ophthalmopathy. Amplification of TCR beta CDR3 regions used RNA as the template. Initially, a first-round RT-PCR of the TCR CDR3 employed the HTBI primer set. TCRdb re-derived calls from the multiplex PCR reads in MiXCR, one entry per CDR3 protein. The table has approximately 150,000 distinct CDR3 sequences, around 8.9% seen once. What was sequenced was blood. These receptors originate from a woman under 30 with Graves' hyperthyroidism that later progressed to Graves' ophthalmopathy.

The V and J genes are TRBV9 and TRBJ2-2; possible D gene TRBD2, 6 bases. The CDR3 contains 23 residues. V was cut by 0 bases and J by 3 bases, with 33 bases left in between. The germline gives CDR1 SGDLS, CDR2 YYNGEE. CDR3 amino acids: CASSVVPGDWMGQFRKDTGELFF. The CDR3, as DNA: TGTGCCAGCAGCGTAGTCCCGGGGGATTGGATGGGCCAGTTCAGGAAGGACACCGGGGAGCTGTTTTTT.

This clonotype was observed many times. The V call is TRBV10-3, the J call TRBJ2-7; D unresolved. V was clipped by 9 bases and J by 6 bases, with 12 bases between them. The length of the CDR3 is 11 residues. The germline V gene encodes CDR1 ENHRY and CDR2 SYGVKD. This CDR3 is CAILTRGEQYF. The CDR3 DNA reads TGTGCCATATTAACCCGCGGCGAGCAGTACTTC.

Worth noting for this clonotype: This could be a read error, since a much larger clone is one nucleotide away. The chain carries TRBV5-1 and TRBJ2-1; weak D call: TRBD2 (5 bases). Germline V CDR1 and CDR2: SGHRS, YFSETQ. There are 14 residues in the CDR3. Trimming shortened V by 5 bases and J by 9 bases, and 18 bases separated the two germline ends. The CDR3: CASRGALVVGEQFF. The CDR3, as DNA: TGCGCCAGCAGGGGAGCGCTAGTGGTGGGTGAGCAGTTCTTC.

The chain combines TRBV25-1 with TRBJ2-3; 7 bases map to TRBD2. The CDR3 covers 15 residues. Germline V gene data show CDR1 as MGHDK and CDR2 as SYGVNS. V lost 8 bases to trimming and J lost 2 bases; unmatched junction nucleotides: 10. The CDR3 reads CASSGLVGSTDTQYF. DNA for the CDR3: TGTGCCAGCTCCGGACTAGTGGGGTCCACAGATACGCAGTATTTT.

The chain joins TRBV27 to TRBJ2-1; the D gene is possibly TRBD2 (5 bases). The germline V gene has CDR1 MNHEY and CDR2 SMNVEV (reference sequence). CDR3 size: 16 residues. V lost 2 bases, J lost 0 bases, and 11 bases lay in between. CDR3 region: CASSLDYASSYNEQFF. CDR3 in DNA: TGTGCCAGCAGTTTAGACTACGCGAGCTCCTACAATGAGCAGTTCTTC.